This is a list of T cell receptor beta chains from one sample in a study of shared clonotypes between healthy human individuals. Data came from immunoSEQ multiplex PCR; TCRdb stores just in-frame clones and leaves some out. The sample lists about 480,000 clones; 79% were seen once. Sequenced: PBMCs. Receptors were obtained from a woman aged 40 to 50 in good health. Some clones in this sample may be carry-over from other donors' samples. Each CDR3 is given without its conserved first and last residue. The order of the fields is J gene, V gene, CDR3 protein.

J: TRBJ1-2
V: TRBV14
CDR3: ASSQDRTAYGYT

J: TRBJ2-1
V: TRBV28
CDR3: ASSLLIANEQF

J: TRBJ2-3
V: TRBV10-3
CDR3: AISVAGAGDNTQY

J: TRBJ1-4
V: TRBV19
CDR3: ASRQGTGEKLF

J: TRBJ2-7
V: TRBV7-2
CDR3: ASSLGAPGQGAYEQY

J: TRBJ2-7
V: TRBV30
CDR3: AFTRETHILREQY

J: TRBJ2-5
V: TRBV10-3
CDR3: AISESWGQGETQY

J: TRBJ2-7
V: TRBV18
CDR3: ASSPPAGANEQY

J: TRBJ1-1
V: TRBV2
CDR3: ASSDIRQGQEAF

J: TRBJ2-5
V: TRBV20-1
CDR3: SAWEETQY

J: TRBJ2-7
V: TRBV27
CDR3: ASRSRWDSEQY

J: TRBJ1-1
V: TRBV30
CDR3: AAGQGISEAF

J: TRBJ1-2
V: TRBV28
CDR3: ASSSPGAGQAPWRGYT

J: TRBJ2-7
V: TRBV11-2
CDR3: ASSSLQSYEQY

J: TRBJ1-5
V: TRBV30
CDR3: AWSRDRGSQPQH

J: TRBJ2-7
V: TRBV18
CDR3: ASSPLGGSTYEQY

J: TRBJ1-5
V: TRBV28
CDR3: ASNPDREYQPQH

J: TRBJ2-1
V: TRBV27
CDR3: ASRPHGSGKRNEQF

J: TRBJ2-7
V: TRBV7-2
CDR3: ASSLVATGGGQGEQY

J: TRBJ2-2
V: TRBV10-3
CDR3: AISESPSVLDTGELF

J: TRBJ2-5
V: TRBV11-3
CDR3: ASSPPLSETQY

J: TRBJ1-5
V: TRBV2
CDR3: ASSGDRDSNQPQH

J: TRBJ2-2
V: TRBV7-9
CDR3: ASHFGGELF

J: TRBJ1-1
V: TRBV30
CDR3: AWSSTLNTEAF

J: TRBJ2-7
V: TRBV5-1
CDR3: ASSFGLGTVGDYEQY

J: TRBJ1-1
V: TRBV30
CDR3: AWSPTGMNTEAF

J: NA
V: TRBV28
CDR3: ASSPWGGGSYEQY

J: TRBJ2-7
V: TRBV27
CDR3: ASSSQWTSGSYEQY

J: TRBJ1-5
V: TRBV2
CDR3: ASSDSGQPQH

J: TRBJ2-7
V: TRBV11-2
CDR3: ASSLGGLDPFEQY

J: TRBJ2-3
V: TRBV9
CDR3: ASSVGDRGPFTDTQY

J: TRBJ2-3
V: TRBV13
CDR3: ASSFGGYTDTQY

J: TRBJ1-1
V: TRBV9
CDR3: ASSVGSGNTEAF

J: TRBJ1-5
V: TRBV19
CDR3: ASSITLGQGRQPQH

J: TRBJ2-1
V: TRBV7-3
CDR3: ASSLTGSGEQF

J: TRBJ1-1
V: TRBV5-1
CDR3: ASSLEGRGNTEAF

J: TRBJ1-2
V: TRBV19
CDR3: ASTLGTGDVYT

J: TRBJ2-5
V: TRBV19
CDR3: ASSRDRVETQY